This T cell receptor beta chain was captured in a study of response to subunit inactivated influenza vaccine. CDR1 is SGHKS and CDR2 is YYEKEE in the germline V gene (reference sequence). CDR3 size: 14 residues. Trimming removed 0 bases from V and 6 bases from J, with 13 bases in between. As for this clonotype: Its target is unknown.

Overall study results and limits: That few new T cells are recruited by each seasonal influenza vaccination was the authors' suggestion.

TCRdb re-called the RT-PCR reads with MiXCR, one entry per CDR3 protein. The sample has roughly 780,000 distinct CDR3 sequences, 18% seen once. This clonotype originated in a man aged 45-65 years who received an inactivated influenza vaccine. This chain connects TRBV5-5 to TRBJ2-7; D is uncertain. The sample here was PBMCs from blood, taken around 5 days after vaccination. The CDR3 DNA sequence: TGTGCCAGCAGCTTGGGTTGGGCGGCGACCGAGCAGTACTTC. This gives the protein CASSLGWAATEQYF.